This T cell receptor (beta chain) is from a study of T cell repertoires in cytomegalovirus infection. TCRdb itself ran the reads through MiXCR, one entry per CDR3 protein. Among approximately 770,000 distinct CDR3 sequences listed, about 29% were seen once. This clonotype has ten or more counts. Its antigen is still unknown. This CDR3 spans 14 amino acids. Trimming pared 4 bases from V and 8 bases from J, leaving 12 bases between. The germline V gene has CDR1 SGHVS and CDR2 FNYEAQ. The TCR originated in a human donor in good health (CMV status not recorded). Some clones in this sample may be carry-over from other donors' samples. The sequencing used cultured CD8+ T cells from PBMCs, collected from culture after CMV antigen stimulation. The chain links TRBV7-6 to TRBJ1-6, with a possible D match to TRBD1 (5 bases). The DNA of the CDR3 is TGTGCCAGCAGCTACCAGGGCGATGATTCACCCCTCCACTTT. It translates to CASSYQGDDSPLHF.